Described below is a single TCR beta chain sequence and its context. Patients had urothelial carcinoma that was locally advanced or metastatic. This entry comes from a study of PD-L1 blockade in urothelial cancer. Study-level information: The patients first took atezolizumab in 2014, receiving 1,200 mg intravenously every 3 weeks. Analyses used blood from 3 weeks (second dose) and 6 weeks after treatment start.

Each PCR reaction had synthetic TCR analog templates spiked into it. Libraries were prepared by immunoSEQ multiplex PCR; TCRdb keeps only in-frame clonotypes and omits some of them. The data contain tens of thousands of clones, about four fifths of them seen just once; the ten biggest clones take up approximately 9.5%. This sequence originates from a man aged 70 or older with urothelial cancer. The input for sequencing was PBMCs, taken around atezolizumab (anti-PD-L1) treatment.

CDR3: CASSSGVYNEQFF. The CDR3 DNA sequence: TGCGCCAGCAGTAGCGGGGTGTACAATGAGCAGTTCTTC. The chain employs TRBV10-1 and TRBJ2-1; 7 bases fit TRBD2. The CDR3 consists of 13 residues. J gave up 4 bases and V 5 bases, and 2 bases lay outside the gene matches. Germline loops: CDR1 WNHNN, CDR2 SYGVQD (reference sequence).